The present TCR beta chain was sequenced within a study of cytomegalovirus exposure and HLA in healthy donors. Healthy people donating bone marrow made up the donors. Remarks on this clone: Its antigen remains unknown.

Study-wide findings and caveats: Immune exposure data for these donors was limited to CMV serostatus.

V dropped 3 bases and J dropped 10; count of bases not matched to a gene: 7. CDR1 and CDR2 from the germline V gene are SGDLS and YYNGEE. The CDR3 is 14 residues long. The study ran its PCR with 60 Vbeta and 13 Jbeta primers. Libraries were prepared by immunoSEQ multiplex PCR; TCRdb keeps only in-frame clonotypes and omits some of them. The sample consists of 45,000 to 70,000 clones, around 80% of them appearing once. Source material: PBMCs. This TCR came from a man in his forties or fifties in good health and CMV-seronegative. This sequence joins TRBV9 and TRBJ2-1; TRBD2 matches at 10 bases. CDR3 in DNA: TGTGCCAGCAGCGCCACATCTAGCGGGGGAGAGCAGTTCTTC. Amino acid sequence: CASSATSSGGEQFF.